What follows is one T cell receptor beta chain and its context. The sample is drawn from a study of blood T cell repertoires in COVID-19. The CDR3 has 16 amino acids. Germline V CDR1 and CDR2: LNHDA, SQIVND (reference sequence). The ends lost 0 bases at V and 6 bases at J; junction bases unmatched: 5. Clinical history reported by participants formed the basis on which cohorts were assigned. In the authors' methods: How many nucleated cells were present was estimated from reference gene primer amplification. Data came from immunoSEQ multiplex PCR; TCRdb stores just in-frame clones and leaves some out. V and J calls plus clone size are reproduced from that table; the DNA served to infer D and trimming. Here the sample spans a few hundred thousand clones, around nine tenths being singletons.

The rearrangement uses TRBV19 and TRBJ2-1, with 10 positions matching TRBD2. The material sequenced was PBMCs or T cells enriched from blood (not recorded which). This receptor was taken from a woman aged 40 to 49 who had recovered from COVID-19. The CDR3 nucleotides read TGTGCCAGTAGTATAGACCTAGCGGGGGCTGTCAATGAGCAGTTCTTC. It translates to CASSIDLAGAVNEQFF.